This TCR beta chain was captured by sequencing in a study of blood T cell repertoires in COVID-19. From germline, CDR1 is MNHEY and CDR2 SVGAGI. This CDR3 comprises 13 residues. Unmatched junction bases numbered 1, after V lost 7 bases and J lost 4 bases. Sequencing was performed with immunoSEQ multiplex PCR; in TCRdb, only in-frame clones are kept and a portion is missing. The table shows about 120,000 clones, with about 85% occurring only once. This rearrangement joins TRBV6-5 to TRBJ2-5, with 12 positions matching TRBD2. The receptor comes from a man older than 75 with active or convalescent COVID-19. Sequencing used peripheral blood. CDR3 sequence: CASTLAGGETQYF. The CDR3 nucleotides are TGTGCCAGCACACTAGCGGGGGGAGAGACCCAGTACTTC.